Below are 29 T cell receptor beta chains sequenced from a single sample in a study of breast tumors, draining lymph nodes, adjacent tissues. Samples came from axillary lymph nodes draining the breast cancer. A single record per CDR3 protein comes from TCRdb applying MiXCR to the multiplex PCR reads. This sample has about 130,000 distinct CDR3 sequences, with less than 25% found just once. Sequencing was performed on axillary lymph node tissue. All receptors derive from a female donor with breast cancer. Some clones in this sample may be carry-over from other donors' samples.

The chain joins TRBV6-1 to TRBJ2-1, with 8 nucleotides matching TRBD2. In germline, CDR1 is MNHNS, CDR2 SASEGT. The V segment lost 6 bases and the J segment 3 bases; nucleotides outside the gene matches: 4. CDR3 size: 14 residues. The CDR3 loop is CASRAGGIYNEQFF. DNA of the CDR3: TGTGCCAGCAGGGCGGGAGGCATCTACAATGAGCAGTTCTTC.

About this clonotype: It may be a read error: a sequence one base away is much more abundant. J is TRBJ1-2 and V is TRBV9; D ambiguous. V was trimmed by 6 bases and J by 8 bases, leaving 20 bases between them. This CDR3 is built from 14 residues. In germline, CDR1 is SGDLS, CDR2 YYNGEE. The CDR3 nucleotides are TGTGCCAGCACACGCGCGATGAGCGGGGAAGGCTACACCTTC. Translating it yields CASTRAMSGEGYTF.

This clonotype was recorded a few times. This rearrangement joins TRBV5-4 to TRBJ2-1; D is possibly TRBD1 (5 bases). Germline V gene sequence: CDR1 SGHNT, CDR2 YYREEE (reference sequence). The CDR3 totals 15 residues. V dropped 4 bases and J dropped 6 bases, with 17 bases sitting between them. The CDR3 here is CASSNGQGALNEQFF. The CDR3, as DNA: TGTGCCAGCAGCAACGGCCAAGGGGCGCTCAATGAGCAGTTCTTC.

J is TRBJ1-5 and V is TRBV28; D gene ambiguous. The CDR3 consists of 13 residues. V shed 5 bases and J shed 15 bases, with 20 bases lying between them. Germline CDR1 is MDHEN and CDR2 is SYDVKM. Here the CDR3 reads CASSPTFGPTGHF. CDR3 DNA sequence: TGTGCCAGCAGTCCCACCTTCGGACCCACGGGGCATTTT.

This clonotype was picked up many times. The chain links TRBV5-1 to TRBJ2-1, with D tentatively TRBD2 (7 bases). V shed 0 bases and J shed 14 bases, with 18 bases lying between them. Germline lookup yields CDR1 SGHRS and CDR2 YFSETQ. This CDR3 has 14 amino acids. CDR3 amino acids: CASSLEGGLSVKFF. In DNA form, the CDR3 reads TGCGCCAGCAGCTTGGAAGGGGGACTATCGGTAAAGTTCTTC.

This clonotype was observed a few times. The V and J genes are TRBV5-6 and TRBJ2-1; no clear D. The germline V gene has CDR1 SGHDT and CDR2 YYEEEE. The CDR3 covers 12 residues. Trimming cost V 0 bases and J 8 bases, with 6 bases left between them. CDR3 in amino acids: CASSLEDHEQFF. CDR3 DNA sequence: TGTGCCAGCAGCTTGGAGGACCATGAGCAGTTCTTC.

This clonotype was found many times. This chain uses TRBV20-1 with TRBJ2-3, with D maybe TRBD2 (6 bases). This CDR3 contains 12 residues. V lost 3 bases and J 6 bases, leaving 10 bases between the germline ends. Germline CDR1 DFQATT, CDR2 SNEGSKA (reference sequence). The CDR3 protein is CSASGSGDTQYF. CDR3 DNA: TGCAGTGCTAGCGGGAGCGGGGATACGCAGTATTTT.

This clonotype was picked up many times. The chain joins TRBV7-9 to TRBJ1-5, with 8 bases lining up with TRBD1. The CDR3 extends over 14 amino acids. J lost 2 bases, V lost 7 bases, and 4 bases had no gene match. Germline V lookup: CDR1 SEHNR, CDR2 FQNEAQ (reference sequence). The CDR3 nucleotides read TGTGCCAGCACCAGGGGGCAGGGCAATCAGCCCCAGCATTTT. This codes for CASTRGQGNQPQHF.

This sequence joins TRBV2 and TRBJ2-7; 10 bases map to TRBD1. The CDR3 is made up of 15 amino acids. J gave up 5 bases and V 6 bases, and 10 bases lay outside the gene matches. Germline CDR1 reads SNHLY; CDR2 reads FYNNEI. The CDR3 sequence: CASRTGTGVIHEQYF. Here the CDR3 DNA reads TGTGCCAGCAGGACCGGGACAGGGGTTATACACGAGCAGTACTTC.

In its sample, this clonotype was seen many times. The chain uses TRBV7-9 and TRBJ2-5; possible D gene TRBD2, 7 bases. CDR3 length equals 16 residues. Germline V gives CDR1 SEHNR, CDR2 FQNEAQ (reference sequence). V dropped 0 bases and J dropped 2 bases, with 13 bases sitting between them. This CDR3 is CASSLAGGPDQETQYF. The CDR3 nucleotides are TGTGCCAGCAGCTTAGCGGGGGGGCCGGATCAAGAGACCCAGTACTTC.

In this sample, this clonotype turned up many times. The V and J genes are TRBV7-9 and TRBJ2-1; TRBD1 might be the D (5 bases). Trimming removed 2 bases from V and 3 bases from J, with 8 bases in between. Germline V gene sequence: CDR1 SEHNR, CDR2 FQNEAQ (reference sequence). This CDR3 comprises 14 residues. The CDR3 reads CASSLRGNYNEQFF. The CDR3 DNA sequence: TGTGCCAGCAGCTTAAGGGGCAACTACAATGAGCAGTTCTTC.

With regard to this clonotype: Because the CDR3 is missing its conserved closing phenylalanine or tryptophan, this is likely a read error. The rearrangement joins TRBV18 to TRBJ2-1; TRBD1 or TRBD2 may be the D gene (5 bases each). V was cut by 6 bases and J by 8 bases, with 8 bases left in between. CDR3 length: 11 residues. CDR1 KGHSH and CDR2 LQKENI come from the germline V gene. The CDR3 DNA reads TGTGCCAGCTCCCTGGGGGATGAGCAGTTCCTC. Its protein is CASSLGDEQFL.

This clonotype occurred many times. The chain couples TRBV4-2 to TRBJ2-2, with D perhaps TRBD2 (7 bases). The CDR3 loop spans 16 amino acids. Germline loops: CDR1 LGHNA, CDR2 YNFKEQ. V dropped 0 bases and J dropped 5 bases, with 13 bases sitting between them. CDR3 in DNA: TGTGCCAGCAGCCAAGATAGGGGGAGGGGAACCGGGGAGCTGTTTTTT. Protein sequence: CASSQDRGRGTGELFF.

This clonotype was counted many times. This chain joins TRBV12-3 or TRBV12-4 and TRBJ1-2; 8 bases align to TRBD1. The CDR3 has 16 amino acids. J was trimmed by 6 bases and V by 5 bases; bases with no gene match: 14. Here the CDR3 DNA reads TGTGCCAGCAGTATAATAGGGACAGGAGAAGGTGATGGCTACACCTTC. This translates into CASSIIGTGEGDGYTF.

There are many counts of this clonotype. This chain joins TRBV27 and TRBJ1-2; D is uncertain. This CDR3 spans 12 amino acids. Trimming removed 5 bases from V and 6 bases from J, with 10 bases in between. The V gene's germline CDR1 is MNHEY and CDR2 SMNVEV (reference sequence). The DNA for the CDR3 is TGTGCCAGCAGTCCCTTTGGGGATGGCTACACCTTC. Encoded protein: CASSPFGDGYTF.

This clonotype has at least ten counts. This sequence joins TRBV19 and TRBJ1-4; no clear D. Germline lookup yields CDR1 LNHDA and CDR2 SQIVND (reference sequence). The CDR3 runs 14 residues. V was shortened by 3 bases and J by 4 bases, with 9 bases between the two germline ends. This CDR3 is CASSMGRNNEKLFF. CDR3 bases: TGTGCCAGTAGTATGGGAAGAAATAATGAAAAACTGTTTTTT.

The chain couples TRBV5-1 to TRBJ2-1, with no clear D. Germline CDR1 is SGHRS and CDR2 is YFSETQ. Trimming cost V 0 bases and J 10 bases, with 14 bases left between them. The CDR3 extends over 14 amino acids. For the CDR3, the DNA is TGCGCCAGCAGCTTGGAGGGTATGCTGGGGGAGCAGTTCTTC. Translated, it gives CASSLEGMLGEQFF.

The sample holds many counts of this clonotype. The chain links TRBV4-1 to TRBJ2-7; 7 nucleotides agree with TRBD2. This CDR3 is 15 amino acids long. Germline CDR1 reads MGHRA; CDR2 reads YSYEKL. Germline trimming cut 0 bases from V and 4 bases from J; bases unmatched to any gene: 6. The CDR3 DNA reads as TGCGCCAGCAGCCAAGAGGGCGGGAGTAAATACGAGCAGTACTTC. Translated: CASSQEGGSKYEQYF.

This clonotype came up many times. The CDR3 region has the DNA TGTGCCAGCAGCCCCACAGGGTCCGCCTACAATGAGCAGTTCTTC. This sequence encodes CASSPTGSAYNEQFF. This chain joins TRBV11-1 and TRBJ2-1, with D possibly matching TRBD1 (6 bases). CDR1 is SGHAT and CDR2 is FQDESV in the germline V gene (reference sequence). The CDR3 has 15 residues. Trimming cost V 5 bases and J 2 bases, with 13 bases left between them.

This clonotype came up many times. V usage is TRBV2 and J usage is TRBJ2-2, with a tentative D call TRBD1 (6 bases). CDR1 and CDR2 (germline): SNHLY, FYNNEI. The CDR3 is 15 residues long. V shed 1 base and J shed 2 bases, with 8 bases lying between them. This CDR3 reads CASSEVRGNTGELFF. CDR3 in DNA: TGTGCCAGCAGTGAAGTCAGGGGAAACACCGGGGAGCTGTTTTTT.

There are many counts of this clonotype. J is TRBJ2-7 and V is TRBV6-5; D is perhaps TRBD2 (5 bases). Germline CDR1 MNHEY, CDR2 SVGAGI. V lost 5 bases to trimming and J lost 0 bases, with 11 bases between them. The CDR3 totals 14 residues. The CDR3 coding sequence is TGTGCCAGCAGTGGGGATGAGGGCTCCTACGAGCAGTACTTC. This sequence encodes CASSGDEGSYEQYF.

Ten or more counts support this clonotype. V usage is TRBV5-1 and J usage is TRBJ2-7; D call uncertain. The germline V gene encodes CDR1 SGHRS and CDR2 YFSETQ. The V end lost 1 base, the J end lost 2 bases, and 7 bases lay between the germline ends. CDR3 length: 13 residues. CDR3 bases: TGCGCCAGCAGCTTGCGCAGTACCTACGAGCAGTACTTC. Translated, it gives CASSLRSTYEQYF.

Of note for this clonotype: This could be a read error, since a much larger clone is one nucleotide away. The chain employs TRBV6-5 and TRBJ2-1; D possibly uses TRBD1 or TRBD2 (5 bases each). This CDR3 region has 11 residues. Per germline, CDR1 MNHEY and CDR2 SVGAGI. CDR3 bases: TGTGCCTGCAGTACTAGGGGTGAGCAGTTCTTC. Translated, it gives CACSTRGEQFF.

This clonotype was observed many times. The J gene is TRBJ2-5, the V gene TRBV5-1; possibly TRBD1 for D (5 bases). Germline V gene sequence: CDR1 SGHRS, CDR2 YFSETQ. The CDR3 is 15 amino acids. Trimming removed 0 bases at V and 3 bases at J, with 12 bases between. The CDR3 here is CASSLAPGMKETQYF. The CDR3 DNA is TGCGCCAGCAGCTTGGCCCCAGGGATGAAAGAGACCCAGTACTTC.

This clonotype was detected many times. The chain employs TRBV10-2 and TRBJ2-7; D is uncertain. Trimming pared 3 bases from V and 2 bases from J, leaving 5 bases between. Germline lookup yields CDR1 WSHSY and CDR2 SAAADI. The CDR3 length is 12 residues. CDR3 protein: CASSDRTYEQYF. The CDR3 region has the DNA TGCGCCAGCAGTGACAGGACCTACGAGCAGTACTTC.

There are many counts of this clonotype. The V gene is TRBV5-1, the J gene TRBJ2-3; 8 bases map to TRBD1. The CDR3 spans 14 residues. The V gene's germline CDR1 is SGHRS and CDR2 YFSETQ. V was pared by 3 bases and J by 2 bases, with 2 bases of the junction left unmatched. DNA for the CDR3: TGCGCCAGCAGCTCGGGACAGGACACAGATACGCAGTATTTT. This sequence encodes CASSSGQDTDTQYF. Full variable domain (rest looked up from reference TRBV5-1 and TRBJ2-3): KAGVTQTPRYLIKTRGQQVTLSCSPISGHRSVSWYQQTPGQGLQFLFEYFSETQRNKGNFPGRFSGRQFSNSRSEMNVSTLELGDSALYLCASSSGQDTDTQYFGPGTRLTVL.

This sequence joins TRBV27 and TRBJ1-5; D ambiguous. The CDR3 is 14 residues long. The germline gives CDR1 MNHEY, CDR2 SMNVEV (reference sequence). The V and J ends lost 3 bases and 0 bases respectively, with 6 bases between them. The CDR3 DNA reads as TGTGCCAGCAGTTTCAGGAATAGCAATCAGCCCCAGCATTTT. Translated: CASSFRNSNQPQHF.

This clonotype was recorded only once. The chain links TRBV28 to TRBJ2-5; 13 bases fit TRBD2. Germline lookup yields CDR1 MDHEN and CDR2 SYDVKM. The CDR3 contains 18 residues. Trimming took 4 bases from V and 0 from J; bases not matched to a gene: 8. CDR3 amino acids: CASSSPGLAGPHQETQYF. The CDR3 DNA is TGTGCCAGCAGTTCCCCGGGACTAGCGGGACCTCACCAAGAGACCCAGTACTTC. Based on the CDR3 plus reference TRBV28 and TRBJ2-5, the full variable domain is DVKVTQSSRYLVKRTGEKVFLECVQDMDHENMFWYRQDPGLGLRLIYFSYDVKMKEKGDIPEGYSVSREKKERFSLILESASTNQTSMYLCASSSPGLAGPHQETQYFGPGTRLLVL.

This clonotype was detected once. The chain is built from TRBV29-1 and TRBJ1-1; D is undetermined. The CDR3 is 13 amino acids. The V and J ends lost 7 bases and 1 base respectively, with 13 bases between them. CDR1 SQVTM and CDR2 ANQGSEA come from the germline V gene. The CDR3 bases are TGCAGCGAAACCTCGAACTCGAACACTGAAGCTTTCTTT. This gives the protein CSETSNSNTEAFF.